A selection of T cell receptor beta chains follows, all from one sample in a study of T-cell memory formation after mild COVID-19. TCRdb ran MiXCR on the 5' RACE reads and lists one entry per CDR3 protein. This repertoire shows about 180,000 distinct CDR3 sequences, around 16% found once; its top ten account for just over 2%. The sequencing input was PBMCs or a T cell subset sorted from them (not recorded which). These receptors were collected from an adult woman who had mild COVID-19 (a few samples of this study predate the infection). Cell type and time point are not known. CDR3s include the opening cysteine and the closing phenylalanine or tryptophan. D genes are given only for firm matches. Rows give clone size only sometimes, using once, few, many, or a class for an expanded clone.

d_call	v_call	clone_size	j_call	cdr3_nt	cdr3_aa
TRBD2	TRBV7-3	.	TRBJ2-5	TGTGCCAGCAGCTTATCGGGACTAAAGGGGACCCAGTACTTC	CASSLSGLKGTQYF
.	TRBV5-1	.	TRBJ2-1	TGCGCCAGCGGGAGGACCCCGGGAAGGTACAATGAGCAGTTCTTC	CASGRTPGRYNEQFF
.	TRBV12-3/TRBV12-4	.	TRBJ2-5	TGTGCCAGCCATGCGAGCGTTGAGACCCAGTACTTC	CASHASVETQYF
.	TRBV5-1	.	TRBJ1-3	TGCGCCAGCAGCTCCTATGGGAAGGGCTCTGGAAACACCATATATTTT	CASSSYGKGSGNTIYF
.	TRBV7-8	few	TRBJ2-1	TGTGCCAGCAGCCCGCCTTCCAAATTC	CASSPPSKF
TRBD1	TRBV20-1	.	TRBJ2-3	TGCAGTGCGAGGGACAGGCGGTACACAGATACGCAGTATTTT	CSARDRRYTDTQYF
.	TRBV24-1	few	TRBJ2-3	TGTGCCACCGGCAGGGGCGCAGCAGATACGCAGTATTTT	CATGRGAADTQYF
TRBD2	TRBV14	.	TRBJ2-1	TGTGCCAGCAGCCAAGTCGGGGGGGCCTACAATGAGCAGTTCTTC	CASSQVGGAYNEQFF
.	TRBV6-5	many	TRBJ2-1	TGTGCCAGCAGTTACCCTACTAGGTACGGTGAGCAGTTCTTC	CASSYPTRYGEQFF
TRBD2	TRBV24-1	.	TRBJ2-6	TGTGCCACCAGTTGGGGGGGCTCTGGGGCCAACGTCCTGACTTTC	CATSWGGSGANVLTF
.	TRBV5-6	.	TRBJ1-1	TGTGCCAGCAGCCTCTCGAGTCACCTCACTGAAGCTTTCTTT	CASSLSSHLTEAFF
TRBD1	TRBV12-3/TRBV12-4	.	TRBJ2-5	TGTGCCAGCAGGCGGACAGGGAGGTTGGAGACCCAGTACTTC	CASRRTGRLETQYF
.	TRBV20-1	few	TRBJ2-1	TGCAGTGCTCGACCACTGAGTGGACAGTACAATGAGCAGTTCTTC	CSARPLSGQYNEQFF
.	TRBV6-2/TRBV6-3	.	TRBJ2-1	TGTGCCAGCACCCGAGTGGGGATAAACAATGAGCAGTTCTTC	CASTRVGINNEQFF
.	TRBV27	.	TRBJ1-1	TGTGCCAGCAGGACCATACTACAGGGGAACACTGAAGCTTTCTTT	CASRTILQGNTEAFF
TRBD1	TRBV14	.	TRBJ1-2	TGTGCCAGCAGCCATGTACAGGGGAACGGAGTCGGCTACACCTTC	CASSHVQGNGVGYTF